These 7 T cell receptor beta chains came from one sample sequenced in a study of blood T cell repertoires in COVID-19. Clones were read by immunoSEQ multiplex PCR, and TCRdb kept only the in-frame ones, dropping some. The sample has fewer than 95,000 clones, about three quarters seen once. Sequencing used peripheral blood. The source of these receptors is a woman of 80 years or more with acute or convalescent COVID-19.

The gene calls are TRBV7-2 and TRBJ2-3; D gene uncertain. Germline CDR1 reads SGHTA; CDR2 reads FQGNSA. V was pared by 5 bases and J by 1 base, with 16 bases between. The CDR3 runs 16 residues. DNA of the CDR3: TGTGCCAGCAGCCCCCTTCGGTTCACTCGCACAGATACGCAGTATTTT. Protein: CASSPLRFTRTDTQYF.

The rearrangement links TRBV7-9 to TRBJ2-7; 7 bases match TRBD1. The J segment lost 8 bases and the V segment lost 5 bases, leaving 12 bases of the junction unmatched. The germline gives CDR1 SEHNR, CDR2 FQNEAQ (reference sequence). The CDR3 is 14 amino acids. In nucleotides, the CDR3 is TGTGCCAGCAGCCCCGGGACAGTGGGCGAGAAGCAGTACTTC. Translating it yields CASSPGTVGEKQYF. The variable domain in full, with the rest retrieved from reference TRBV7-9 and TRBJ2-7, is DTGVSQNPRHKITKRGQNVTFRCDPISEHNRLYWYRQTLGQGPEFLTYFQNEAQLEKSRLLSDRFSAERPKGSFSTLEIQRTEQGDSAMYLCASSPGTVGEKQYFGPGTRLTVT.

J is TRBJ1-4 and V is TRBV19; D perhaps matches TRBD1 (5 bases). The germline gives CDR1 LNHDA, CDR2 SQIVND (reference sequence). V lost 4 bases to trimming and J lost 3 bases, with 6 bases between them. The CDR3 is made up of 13 amino acids. Here the CDR3 reads CASSRGANEKLFF. The DNA of the CDR3 is TGTGCCAGTAGTAGGGGCGCTAATGAAAAACTGTTTTTT. The full variable domain, with the rest looked up from reference TRBV19 and TRBJ1-4, is DGGITQSPKYLFRKEGQNVTLSCEQNLNHDAMYWYRQDPGQGLRLIYYSQIVNDFQKGDIAEGYSVSREKKESFPLTVTSAQKNPTAFYLCASSRGANEKLFFGSGTQLSVL.

The chain combines TRBV2 with TRBJ2-5; D is perhaps TRBD2 (6 bases). Germline CDR1 is SNHLY and CDR2 is FYNNEI. The V end was cut by 3 bases, the J end by 5 bases, with 10 bases between. The CDR3 extends over 13 amino acids. The DNA for the CDR3 is TGTGCCAGCAGTGACACTAGCCGCGAGACCCAGTACTTC. This codes for CASSDTSRETQYF.

This chain connects TRBV15 to TRBJ2-1, with TRBD1 matching 9 bases. With V trimmed by 4 bases and J by 8 bases, 6 bases remained unmatched. Germline CDR1 is LNHNV and CDR2 is YYDKDF (reference sequence). The CDR3 is 14 amino acids. CDR3 in DNA: TGTGCCACCAGCAAAAGACAGGGGGGGGATGAGCAGTTCTTC. It translates to CATSKRQGGDEQFF. Using reference TRBV15 and TRBJ2-1 for the parts outside the CDR3, the full variable domain is DAMVIQNPRYQVTQFGKPVTLSCSQTLNHNVMYWYQQKSSQAPKLLFHYYDKDFNNEADTPDNFQSRRPNTSFCFLDIRSPGLGDTAMYLCATSKRQGGDEQFFGPGTRLTVL.

The chain has TRBV20-1 and TRBJ2-1; D not certain. Trimming shortened V by 2 bases and J by 7 bases, and 6 bases separated the two germline ends. The V gene's germline CDR1 is DFQATT and CDR2 SNEGSKA (reference sequence). The CDR3 sequence is 11 residues long. The CDR3 DNA reads TGCAGTGCTAGAATCTTTAATGAGCAGTTCTTC. Amino acid sequence: CSARIFNEQFF.

V and J are TRBV9 and TRBJ1-2; 8 bases map to TRBD1. This CDR3 has 15 amino acids. J lost 6 bases, V lost 1 base, and 8 bases had no gene match. Germline CDR1 reads SGDLS; CDR2 reads YYNGEE. The CDR3 DNA reads TGTGCCAGCAGCGTAAGGACAGGGTCCGTCCATGGCTACACCTTC. Amino acid sequence: CASSVRTGSVHGYTF.